These T cell receptor beta chains were read from a single sample in a study of cytomegalovirus exposure and HLA in healthy donors. The table came from immunoSEQ multiplex PCR; TCRdb's copy has only in-frame clones and leaves some out. Recorded for this sample: some 120,000 clones. The sequencing sample was made of PBMCs. These receptors were collected from a man between 35 and 55 years old in good health and CMV-seropositive. Each CDR3 is given with its conserved first and last residue. D genes are given only for firm matches. Expanded clones get a size class; other rows say once, few or many, or leave the size out.

clone_size: NA
v_call: TRBV14
d_call: NA
j_call: TRBJ2-5
cdr3_aa: CASSPGLGITETQYF
cdr3_nt: TGTGCCAGCAGCCCTGGACTCGGAATCACAGAGACCCAGTACTTC

clone_size: NA
v_call: TRBV4-1
d_call: NA
j_call: TRBJ2-1
cdr3_aa: CASSQWGEPGLSHNEQFF
cdr3_nt: TGCGCCAGCAGCCAATGGGGGGAGCCGGGACTCTCCCACAATGAGCAGTTCTTC

clone_size: NA
v_call: TRBV19
d_call: NA
j_call: TRBJ1-4
cdr3_aa: CASQVQGWNEKLFF
cdr3_nt: TGTGCCAGTCAGGTGCAGGGATGGAATGAAAAACTGTTTTTT

clone_size: NA
v_call: TRBV28
d_call: NA
j_call: TRBJ2-7
cdr3_aa: CASSVGGSRYEQYF
cdr3_nt: TGTGCCAGCAGTGTCGGGGGTAGTAGGTACGAGCAGTACTTC

clone_size: NA
v_call: TRBV6-5
d_call: NA
j_call: TRBJ1-4
cdr3_aa: CASQGATNEKLFF
cdr3_nt: TGTGCCAGCCAGGGTGCGACTAATGAAAAACTGTTTTTT

clone_size: NA
v_call: TRBV14
d_call: TRBD1
j_call: TRBJ1-4
cdr3_aa: CASSPTGTGTGLRPPSEKLFF
cdr3_nt: TGTGCCAGCAGCCCCACAGGAACCGGGACAGGACTAAGACCCCCAAGTGAAAAACTGTTTTTT

clone_size: NA
v_call: TRBV5-6
d_call: TRBD2
j_call: TRBJ2-3
cdr3_aa: CASSFLAGGPVPFEDTQYF
cdr3_nt: TGTGCCAGCAGCTTCCTAGCGGGAGGGCCGGTCCCTTTCGAAGATACGCAGTATTTT

clone_size: NA
v_call: TRBV9
d_call: TRBD2
j_call: TRBJ2-1
cdr3_aa: CASSGLAEAYNEQFF
cdr3_nt: TGTGCCAGCAGCGGTCTAGCGGAGGCCTACAATGAGCAGTTCTTC

clone_size: NA
v_call: TRBV4-1
d_call: NA
j_call: TRBJ2-7
cdr3_aa: CASSQGSGSSYEQYF
cdr3_nt: TGCGCCAGCAGCCAAGGGTCCGGGAGCTCCTACGAGCAGTACTTC

clone_size: NA
v_call: TRBV10-1
d_call: TRBD2
j_call: TRBJ2-1
cdr3_aa: CASSVGTSKGEQFF
cdr3_nt: TGCGCCAGCAGTGTCGGGACTAGCAAGGGAGAGCAGTTCTTC

clone_size: NA
v_call: TRBV7-9
d_call: NA
j_call: TRBJ1-1
cdr3_aa: CASSPPRIGTITEAFF
cdr3_nt: TGTGCCAGCAGCCCCCCCCGAATCGGGACTATCACTGAAGCTTTCTTT

clone_size: NA
v_call: TRBV28
d_call: NA
j_call: TRBJ1-1
cdr3_aa: CASSLTGGNTEAFF
cdr3_nt: TGTGCCAGCAGTTTGACAGGTGGGAACACTGAAGCTTTCTTT

clone_size: NA
v_call: TRBV28
d_call: TRBD1
j_call: TRBJ2-7
cdr3_aa: CASTLGQGVYEQYF
cdr3_nt: TGTGCCAGCACCCTAGGACAGGGGGTCTACGAGCAGTACTTC

clone_size: NA
v_call: TRBV25-1
d_call: NA
j_call: TRBJ2-3
cdr3_aa: CASSAAVATDTQYF
cdr3_nt: TGTGCCAGCAGCGCTGCGGTAGCCACAGATACGCAGTATTTT

clone_size: NA
v_call: TRBV12-1
d_call: NA
j_call: TRBJ2-5
cdr3_aa: CASRELAETQYF
cdr3_nt: TGTGCCAGCAGAGAACTTGCGGAGACCCAGTACTTC

clone_size: NA
v_call: TRBV6-1
d_call: NA
j_call: TRBJ2-3
cdr3_aa: CASSEAGWSITDTQYF
cdr3_nt: TGTGCCAGCAGTGAAGCCGGTTGGTCTATCACAGATACGCAGTATTTT

clone_size: NA
v_call: TRBV6-1
d_call: NA
j_call: TRBJ2-7
cdr3_aa: CASSEGRLGSYEQYF
cdr3_nt: TGTGCCAGCAGTGAAGGGAGACTGGGCTCCTACGAGCAGTACTTC

clone_size: NA
v_call: TRBV11-3
d_call: TRBD2
j_call: TRBJ2-1
cdr3_aa: CASSFQAGAGNEQFF
cdr3_nt: TGTGCCAGCAGCTTCCAAGCGGGAGCAGGGAATGAGCAGTTCTTC

clone_size: NA
v_call: TRBV10-1
d_call: TRBD2
j_call: TRBJ2-1
cdr3_aa: CASSESLGTSGDNEQFF
cdr3_nt: TGCGCCAGCAGTGAATCCTTAGGGACTAGCGGAGACAATGAGCAGTTCTTC

clone_size: NA
v_call: TRBV7-3
d_call: NA
j_call: TRBJ2-7
cdr3_aa: CASSEGPTGLMYEQYF
cdr3_nt: TGTGCCAGCAGCGAAGGTCCTACAGGCCTCATGTACGAGCAGTACTTC

clone_size: NA
v_call: TRBV19
d_call: NA
j_call: TRBJ1-1
cdr3_aa: CASSLLPGVTEAFF
cdr3_nt: TGTGCCAGTAGTCTACTACCAGGGGTCACTGAAGCTTTCTTT

clone_size: NA
v_call: TRBV7-3
d_call: NA
j_call: TRBJ2-5
cdr3_aa: CASSLRSSSQETQYF
cdr3_nt: TGTGCCAGCAGCTTAAGGTCTAGCTCCCAAGAGACCCAGTACTTC

clone_size: NA
v_call: TRBV4-3
d_call: NA
j_call: TRBJ2-6
cdr3_aa: CASSQDEVSWQGGYGANVLTF
cdr3_nt: TGCGCCAGCAGCCAAGATGAGGTCTCGTGGCAGGGCGGTTATGGGGCCAACGTCCTGACTTTC

clone_size: NA
v_call: TRBV9
d_call: TRBD2
j_call: TRBJ2-3
cdr3_aa: CASSPAGGPGTQYF
cdr3_nt: TGTGCCAGCAGCCCAGCGGGAGGGCCGGGTACGCAGTATTTT

clone_size: NA
v_call: TRBV6-1
d_call: NA
j_call: TRBJ1-3
cdr3_aa: CASRDTSGNTIYF
cdr3_nt: TGTGCCAGCAGAGACACCTCTGGAAACACCATATATTTT

clone_size: NA
v_call: TRBV29-1
d_call: NA
j_call: TRBJ1-2
cdr3_aa: CSVEDGDSQNYGYTF
cdr3_nt: TGCAGCGTTGAAGATGGGGACTCGCAGAACTATGGCTACACCTTC

clone_size: NA
v_call: TRBV29-1
d_call: NA
j_call: TRBJ1-4
cdr3_aa: CSVEVPPEKLFF
cdr3_nt: TGCAGCGTTGAAGTTCCCCCGGAAAAACTGTTTTTT

clone_size: NA
v_call: TRBV7-9
d_call: TRBD1
j_call: TRBJ2-2
cdr3_aa: CASSLVQGAGTGELFF
cdr3_nt: TGTGCCAGCAGCTTAGTACAGGGGGCCGGCACCGGGGAGCTGTTTTTT

clone_size: NA
v_call: TRBV13
d_call: TRBD2
j_call: TRBJ2-1
cdr3_aa: CASTRRGGINNNEQFF
cdr3_nt: TGTGCCAGCACCCGACGGGGGGGAATCAATAACAATGAGCAGTTCTTC

clone_size: NA
v_call: TRBV16
d_call: NA
j_call: TRBJ2-1
cdr3_aa: CASSQSFAAPYNEQFF
cdr3_nt: TGTGCCAGCAGCCAGTCGTTCGCGGCCCCCTACAATGAGCAGTTCTTC

clone_size: NA
v_call: TRBV29-1
d_call: TRBD2
j_call: TRBJ2-1
cdr3_aa: CSVVSAGGLYYNEQFF
cdr3_nt: TGCAGCGTTGTCTCGGCGGGGGGCCTCTACTACAATGAGCAGTTCTTC

clone_size: NA
v_call: TRBV9
d_call: NA
j_call: TRBJ1-2
cdr3_aa: CASSVAPGANYGYTF
cdr3_nt: TGTGCCAGCAGCGTAGCTCCAGGGGCGAACTATGGCTACACCTTC

clone_size: NA
v_call: TRBV18
d_call: TRBD1
j_call: TRBJ2-7
cdr3_aa: CASSPTRQGYYEQYF
cdr3_nt: TGTGCCAGCTCACCAACCCGACAGGGTTACTACGAGCAGTACTTC

clone_size: NA
v_call: TRBV5-1
d_call: NA
j_call: TRBJ1-1
cdr3_aa: CASSLSSANTEAFF
cdr3_nt: TGCGCCAGCAGCTTGAGCTCCGCGAACACTGAAGCTTTCTTT

clone_size: NA
v_call: TRBV6-1
d_call: NA
j_call: TRBJ2-4
cdr3_aa: CASSDTGLAKNIQYF
cdr3_nt: TGTGCCAGCAGTGATACGGGGTTAGCCAAAAACATTCAGTACTTC

clone_size: NA
v_call: TRBV5-1
d_call: TRBD1
j_call: TRBJ2-1
cdr3_aa: CASSWGTGGNEQFF
cdr3_nt: TGCGCCAGCAGCTGGGGAACAGGGGGGAATGAGCAGTTCTTC

clone_size: NA
v_call: TRBV27
d_call: NA
j_call: TRBJ2-7
cdr3_aa: CASKVGGLNFYEQYF
cdr3_nt: TGTGCCAGCAAGGTCGGAGGGCTGAATTTCTACGAGCAGTACTTC

clone_size: NA
v_call: TRBV2
d_call: TRBD2
j_call: TRBJ2-7
cdr3_aa: CASSSGTDSYEQYF
cdr3_nt: TGTGCCAGCTCTAGCGGGACGGACTCCTACGAGCAGTACTTC

clone_size: NA
v_call: TRBV7-6
d_call: TRBD2
j_call: TRBJ2-3
cdr3_aa: CASSLSASGGTDTQYF
cdr3_nt: TGTGCCAGCAGCTTATCGGCTAGCGGAGGCACAGATACGCAGTATTTT

clone_size: NA
v_call: TRBV14
d_call: TRBD2
j_call: TRBJ2-7
cdr3_aa: CASSLASGMISYEQYF
cdr3_nt: TGTGCCAGCAGCTTGGCTAGCGGGATGATATCCTACGAGCAGTACTTC

clone_size: NA
v_call: TRBV29-1
d_call: NA
j_call: TRBJ2-3
cdr3_aa: CSVLTENTGFPSTDTQYF
cdr3_nt: TGCAGCGTTCTGACAGAGAATACAGGGTTTCCAAGCACAGATACGCAGTATTTT

clone_size: NA
v_call: TRBV5-4
d_call: TRBD1
j_call: TRBJ2-2
cdr3_aa: CASSFDRGTGELFF
cdr3_nt: TGTGCCAGCAGCTTTGACAGGGGAACCGGGGAGCTGTTTTTT

clone_size: NA
v_call: TRBV30
d_call: TRBD1
j_call: TRBJ2-5
cdr3_aa: CAWRPGTGYQETQYF
cdr3_nt: TGTGCCTGGAGACCCGGGACAGGGTATCAAGAGACCCAGTACTTC

clone_size: NA
v_call: TRBV4-1
d_call: TRBD2
j_call: TRBJ2-1
cdr3_aa: CASSPLAGGTNEQFF
cdr3_nt: TGCGCCAGCAGCCCGCTAGCGGGAGGGACGAATGAGCAGTTCTTC

clone_size: NA
v_call: TRBV7-3
d_call: TRBD1
j_call: TRBJ2-2
cdr3_aa: CASSPGQGNTGELFF
cdr3_nt: TGTGCCAGCAGCCCGGGACAGGGTAACACCGGGGAGCTGTTTTTT

clone_size: NA
v_call: TRBV2
d_call: NA
j_call: TRBJ1-1
cdr3_aa: CATTPGVIEGTEAFF
cdr3_nt: TGTGCCACCACCCCAGGGGTTATAGAGGGCACTGAAGCTTTCTTT

clone_size: NA
v_call: TRBV9
d_call: TRBD2
j_call: TRBJ2-2
cdr3_aa: CASSRAGGSTGELFF
cdr3_nt: TGTGCCAGCAGCCGAGCGGGAGGGTCCACCGGGGAGCTGTTTTTT

clone_size: NA
v_call: TRBV4-1
d_call: NA
j_call: TRBJ2-7
cdr3_aa: CASSQDGYAGTQVYEQYF
cdr3_nt: TGCGCCAGCAGCCAAGATGGGTATGCCGGGACACAGGTCTACGAGCAGTACTTC

clone_size: NA
v_call: TRBV27
d_call: TRBD1
j_call: TRBJ1-2
cdr3_aa: CASSLSGTGNYGYTF
cdr3_nt: TGTGCCAGCAGTTTATCCGGGACAGGCAACTATGGCTACACCTTC

clone_size: NA
v_call: TRBV9
d_call: NA
j_call: TRBJ2-7
cdr3_aa: CASSVGGGAYEQYF
cdr3_nt: TGTGCCAGCAGCGTAGGCGGGGGCGCCTACGAGCAGTACTTC

clone_size: medium-sized
v_call: TRBV10-3
d_call: TRBD2
j_call: TRBJ2-2
cdr3_aa: CAIGGLAGDFFGNTGELFF
cdr3_nt: TGTGCCATCGGGGGACTAGCGGGAGACTTTTTCGGCAACACCGGGGAGCTGTTTTTT

clone_size: NA
v_call: TRBV18
d_call: NA
j_call: TRBJ2-6
cdr3_aa: CASSADITGANVLTF
cdr3_nt: TGTGCCAGCTCAGCCGACATTACCGGGGCCAACGTCCTGACTTTC

clone_size: NA
v_call: TRBV30
d_call: NA
j_call: TRBJ1-2
cdr3_aa: CAWDRTRVSLLNGYTF
cdr3_nt: TGTGCCTGGGACAGAACCAGGGTGTCCTTGCTTAATGGCTACACCTTC